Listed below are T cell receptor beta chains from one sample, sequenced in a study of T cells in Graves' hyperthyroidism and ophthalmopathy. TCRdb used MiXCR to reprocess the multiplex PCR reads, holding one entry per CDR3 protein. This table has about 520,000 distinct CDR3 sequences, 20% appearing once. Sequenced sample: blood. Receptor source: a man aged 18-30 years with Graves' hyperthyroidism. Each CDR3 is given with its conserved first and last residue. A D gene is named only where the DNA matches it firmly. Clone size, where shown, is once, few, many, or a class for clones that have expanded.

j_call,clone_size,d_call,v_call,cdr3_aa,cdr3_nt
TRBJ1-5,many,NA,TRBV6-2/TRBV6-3,CASGYSEAQHF,TGTGCCAGCGGTTATTCGGAAGCCCAGCATTTT
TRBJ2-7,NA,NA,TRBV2,CASINNSYEQYF,TGTGCCAGCATTAACAACTCCTACGAGCAGTACTTC
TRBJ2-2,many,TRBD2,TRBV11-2,CASSLELGLAVTGELFF,TGTGCCAGCAGCTTAGAGTTGGGGCTAGCGGTCACCGGGGAGCTGTTTTTT
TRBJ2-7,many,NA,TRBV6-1,CASSAQGPYEQYF,TGTGCCAGCAGTGCCCAGGGACCCTACGAGCAGTACTTC
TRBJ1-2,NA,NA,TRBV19,CASSPGLGTFYGYTF,TGTGCCAGTAGTCCCGGCCTCGGGACATTTTACGGCTACACCTTC
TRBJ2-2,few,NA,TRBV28,CASSMTRVGTGELFF,TGTGCCAGCAGTATGACCCGGGTTGGCACCGGGGAGCTGTTTTTT
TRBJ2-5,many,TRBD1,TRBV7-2,CASSPGQSQETQYF,TGTGCCAGCAGCCCGGGACAGTCCCAAGAGACCCAGTACTTC
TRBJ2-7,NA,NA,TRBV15,CATSRDGQASDEQYF,TGTGCCACCAGCAGAGATGGCCAAGCCAGCGACGAGCAGTACTTC
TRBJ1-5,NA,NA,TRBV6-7,CASSSGRYSNQPQHF,TGTGCCAGCAGTTCTGGGCGTTATAGCAATCAGCCCCAGCATTTT
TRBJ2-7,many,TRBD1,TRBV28,CASTPTDRGSREQYF,TGTGCCAGCACCCCTACGGACAGGGGGTCTCGCGAGCAGTACTTC
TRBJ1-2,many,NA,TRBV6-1,CASSEAPGGRTGYTF,TGTGCCAGCAGTGAAGCGCCGGGGGGTAGAACTGGCTACACCTTC
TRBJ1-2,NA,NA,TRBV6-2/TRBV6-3,CASSSSSPPPVREGGYTF,TGTGCCAGCAGTTCCAGTAGCCCCCCGCCCGTCAGGGAAGGGGGCTACACCTTC
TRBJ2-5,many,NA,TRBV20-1,CSARGSGETQYF,TGCAGTGCTAGAGGGTCAGGGGAGACCCAGTACTTC
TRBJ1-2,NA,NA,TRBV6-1,CATLMPGNYGYTF,TGTGCTACGCTAATGCCAGGGAACTATGGCTACACCTTC
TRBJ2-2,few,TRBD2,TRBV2,CASSPGLAGKWAGELFF,TGTGCCAGCAGTCCAGGACTAGCGGGGAAGTGGGCCGGGGAGCTGTTTTTT
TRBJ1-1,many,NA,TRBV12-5,CASGFRNTEAFF,TGTGCTAGTGGTTTCAGGAACACTGAAGCTTTCTTT
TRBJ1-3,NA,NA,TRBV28,CASSLGDHSGNTIYF,TGTGCCAGCAGTTTAGGGGACCACTCTGGAAACACCATATATTTT
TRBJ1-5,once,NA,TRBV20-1,CSATSGMNQPQHF,TGCAGTGCCACCAGTGGGATGAATCAGCCCCAGCATTTT
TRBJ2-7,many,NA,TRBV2,CASSEGHTSYEQYF,TGTGCCAGCAGTGAAGGACACACCTCCTACGAGCAGTACTTC
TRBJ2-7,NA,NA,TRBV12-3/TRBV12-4,CASSRGGDEQYF,TGTGCCAGCTCCCGGGGTGGCGACGAGCAGTACTTC
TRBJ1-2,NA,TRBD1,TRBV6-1,CASVDRGPNYGYTF,TGTGCCAGTGTTGACAGGGGACCTAACTATGGCTACACCTTC
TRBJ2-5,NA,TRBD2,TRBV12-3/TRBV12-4,CASTKSGRQETQYF,TGTGCCAGCACCAAAAGCGGGAGACAAGAGACCCAGTACTTC
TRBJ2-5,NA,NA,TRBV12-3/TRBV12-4,CASSSGRWGETQYF,TGTGCCAGCAGTTCCGGGAGATGGGGAGAGACCCAGTACTTC
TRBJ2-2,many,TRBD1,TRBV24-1,CATKATGGTGELFF,TGTGCCACCAAAGCAACAGGGGGGACCGGGGAGCTGTTTTTT
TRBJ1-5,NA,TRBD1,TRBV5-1,CASSKDRDQPQHF,TGCGCCAGCAGCAAGGACAGGGATCAGCCCCAGCATTTT
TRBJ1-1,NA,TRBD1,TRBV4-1,CASSQPTGTGLAEAFF,TGCGCCAGCAGCCAACCGACCGGGACAGGACTCGCTGAAGCTTTCTTT
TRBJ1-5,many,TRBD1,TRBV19,CASNRQGLGNQPQHF,TGTGCCAGTAACCGACAGGGCCTCGGCAATCAGCCCCAGCATTTT
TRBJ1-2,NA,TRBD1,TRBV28,CASSPYPTARQGGGYTF,TGTGCCAGCAGTCCTTACCCGACAGCGAGACAGGGAGGTGGCTACACCTTC
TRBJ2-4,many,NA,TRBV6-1,CASAGSAKNIQYF,TGTGCCAGCGCCGGATCAGCCAAAAACATTCAGTACTTC
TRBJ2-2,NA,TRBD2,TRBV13,CASSIVPAGVTGELFF,TGTGCCAGCAGCATAGTCCCCGCGGGAGTCACCGGGGAGCTGTTTTTT
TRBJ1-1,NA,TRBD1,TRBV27,CASRTGQYTEAFF,TGTGCCAGCAGGACAGGGCAGTACACTGAAGCTTTCTTT